Below are 14 T cell receptor beta chains sequenced from a single sample in a study of blood T cell repertoires in COVID-19. The protocol was immunoSEQ multiplex PCR, while the TCRdb copy is restricted to in-frame clones and leaves out a portion. The sample records about 200,000 clones, 94% being singletons. Sequenced material: peripheral blood. The receptors shown here come from a man in his thirties or forties with COVID-19, enrolled during active disease.

J is TRBJ1-2 and V is TRBV5-1, with TRBD1 identical over 9 bases. The CDR3 runs to 17 residues. With 3 bases clipped from V and 0 bases from J, the junction kept 9 bases outside the gene matches. Per germline, CDR1 SGHRS and CDR2 YFSETQ. The CDR3 reads CASSSNPGQGANYGYTF. The CDR3 region has the DNA TGCGCCAGCAGCTCGAACCCGGGACAGGGAGCTAACTATGGCTACACCTTC.

The chain has TRBV7-3 and TRBJ2-1, with TRBD2 identical over 7 bases. V trimming: 7 bases; J trimming: 5 bases; junction bases outside the gene matches: 11. Germline CDR1 reads SGHTA; CDR2 reads FQGTGA. This CDR3 is 15 amino acids long. The CDR3 DNA reads as TGTGCCAGCATCCTACTTTGGCTAGCGGACAATGAGCAGTTCTTC. Its translation is CASILLWLADNEQFF.

The chain uses TRBV7-2 and TRBJ2-7; 8 bases fit TRBD1. CDR1 SGHTA and CDR2 FQGNSA come from the germline V gene. This CDR3 has 14 amino acids. V lost 0 bases and J lost 3; bases outside the gene matches: 1. This CDR3 is CASSLAGTGYEQYF. Here the CDR3 DNA reads TGTGCCAGCAGCTTAGCCGGGACAGGCTACGAGCAGTACTTC.

V gene TRBV19 combines with J gene TRBJ2-1; 11 positions agree with TRBD2. The V segment lost 7 bases and the J segment 4 bases; nucleotides outside the gene matches: 6. Germline V gene sequence: CDR1 LNHDA, CDR2 SQIVND (reference sequence). The CDR3 runs to 15 residues. This CDR3 is CASTPLAGGYNEQFF. The CDR3 coding sequence is TGTGCCAGTACCCCCCTAGCGGGAGGATACAATGAGCAGTTCTTC.

The gene calls are TRBV19 and TRBJ2-1; TRBD1 matches at 10 bases. Germline trimming cut 4 bases from V and 1 base from J; bases unmatched to any gene: 1. CDR3 length: 15 amino acids. Per germline, CDR1 LNHDA and CDR2 SQIVND (reference sequence). The CDR3 reads CASSTDRGSYNEQFF. DNA for the CDR3: TGTGCCAGTAGTACGGACAGGGGGTCCTACAATGAGCAGTTCTTC.

V and J are TRBV11-2 and TRBJ1-2; possibly TRBD1 for D (6 bases). Trimming left V 4 bases short and J 8 bases short, with 11 bases between. Germline CDR1 reads SGHAT; CDR2 reads FQNNGV. This CDR3 is 12 amino acids long. The CDR3 nucleotides read TGTGCCAGCAGCTCAACAGGGTTCGGCTACACCTTC. The encoded protein is CASSSTGFGYTF. Full variable domain (outside the CDR3, taken from reference TRBV11-2 and TRBJ1-2): EAGVAQSPRYKIIEKRQSVAFWCNPISGHATLYWYQQILGQGPKLLIQFQNNGVVDDSQLPKDRFSAERLKGVDSTLKIQPAKLEDSAVYLCASSSTGFGYTFGSGTRLTVV.

Written as DNA, the CDR3 is TGTGCCAGGGGGTTACCGGGACAGGGGGATGAAAAACTGTTTTTT. Translating gives CARGLPGQGDEKLFF. The genes are TRBV2 and TRBJ1-4; the match to TRBD1 covers 11 bases. Germline V CDR1 and CDR2: SNHLY, FYNNEI. The V segment lost 9 bases and the J segment 6 bases; nucleotides outside the gene matches: 9. The CDR3 length is 15 residues.

The V call is TRBV29-1, the J call TRBJ1-3; 9 nucleotides line up with TRBD1. Unmatched junction bases numbered 7, after V lost 7 bases and J lost 3 bases. CDR1 and CDR2 from the germline V gene are SQVTM and ANQGSEA. The CDR3 sequence is 14 residues long. CDR3 amino acids: CSAADRGGGNTIYF. CDR3 DNA: TGCAGCGCCGCGGACAGGGGAGGTGGAAACACCATATATTTT.

The gene calls are TRBV30 and TRBJ1-2; 9 positions match TRBD1. V lost 0 bases to trimming and J lost 0 bases; unmatched junction nucleotides: 5. CDR3 length: 16 amino acids. Germline CDR1 is GTSNPN and CDR2 is SVGIG (reference sequence). CDR3 bases: TGTGCCTGGAGTGTAACAGGGGGCCTAGCTAACTATGGCTACACCTTC. This sequence encodes CAWSVTGGLANYGYTF.

CDR3 amino acids: CASSRGQPNTEAFF. The CDR3 DNA sequence: TGCGCCAGCAGCCGCGGACAGCCGAACACTGAAGCTTTCTTT. This chain links TRBV23-1 with TRBJ1-1; a possible D gene is TRBD1 (6 bases). TRBV23-1 is recorded as an ORF, its role being uncertain. The CDR3 loop spans 14 amino acids. The V and J ends lost 6 bases and 1 base respectively, with 12 bases between them.

The gene calls are TRBV11-1 and TRBJ2-2; 8 bases agree with TRBD1. The CDR3 is made up of 16 amino acids. V was pared by 5 bases and J by 1 base, with 6 bases of the junction left unmatched. Germline-derived CDR1 and CDR2 are SGHAT and FQDESV (reference sequence). CDR3 sequence reads: CASSPWTGLNTGELFF. CDR3 bases: TGTGCCAGCAGCCCATGGACAGGGTTGAACACCGGGGAGCTGTTTTTT.

V is TRBV7-3 and J is TRBJ2-1; TRBD1 matches at 8 bases. The CDR3 extends over 15 amino acids. Looked up from germline, CDR1 is SGHTA and CDR2 is FQGTGA. Trimming cost V 4 bases and J 3 bases; bases outside gene matches: 5. The CDR3 reads CASSSGTGDYNEQFF. CDR3 coding DNA: TGTGCCAGCAGCTCCGGGACAGGTGACTACAATGAGCAGTTCTTC.

This clone has more than one count but fewer than ten. V is TRBV6-6 and J is TRBJ2-2; 7 bases align to TRBD1. Germline trimming cut 8 bases from V and 1 base from J; bases unmatched to any gene: 7. The CDR3 runs to 15 residues. Looked up from germline, CDR1 is MNHNY and CDR2 is SVGAGI (reference sequence). The CDR3 loop is CASRTGTENTGELFF. CDR3 bases: TGTGCCAGCCGAACCGGGACAGAGAACACCGGGGAGCTGTTTTTT.

The chain employs TRBV7-5 and TRBJ1-6; the table names TRBD1, a call not compared with the DNA. TRBV7-5 is annotated as a pseudogene. The CDR3 spans 13 residues. The chain's CDR3 is CVRSGQGGSPLHF. CDR3 nucleotide sequence: TGTGTCAGAAGCGGCCAGGGCGGCTCACCCCTCCACTTT.